The entry below gives a single TCR beta chain sequence along with its context. This clone has a handful of counts. Its antigen specificity is not known. Nothing much larger sits one base from this clone, and base qualities are not available. The sample belongs to a study of pediatric ulcerative colitis (dated by TCRdb to about 2019). The study in broad terms: Pancolitis was present in several ulcerative colitis patients and left-sided colitis in two, and histology consistent with ulcerative colitis was found in all of these patients. Nine or ten newly diagnosed, treatment-naive pediatric ulcerative colitis patients and a few non-IBD control children each provided paired blood and rectal samples. By Pediatric Ulcerative Colitis Activity Index, mild disease was classified in a couple of patients, moderate disease in several and acute severe colitis in three.

Broad study findings and their caveats: Because repertoires came from total lymphocyte DNA, patterns in rare subsets such as regulatory T cells may not be reflected. For technical reasons, the blood samples of a couple of patients yielded substantially fewer templates, so those samples were excluded from the blood-rectal overlap analysis. Blood-derived T cells may have been included in the rectal pinch biopsies, particularly in patients with overt colitis. Only a handful of individuals were included in the healthy control group, which was small. Autologous blood-rectal clonal overlap was significantly higher in ulcerative colitis patients than in controls, suggesting increased T cell trafficking to inflamed tissue. Controls, mild-moderate and acute severe colitis patients were separated by rectal repertoire features, and reduced rectal diversity due to clonal expansions was observed in acute severe colitis. A couple of rectal CDR3 clonotypes were found in every ulcerative colitis patient but in no control.

Rearranged CDR3 beta regions were amplified from genomic DNA with multiplex V and J primers using the immunoSEQ TRB Survey service. To keep sequencing depth the same across samples, survey-level depth of up to 500,000 reads per sample was applied. Libraries were purified and pooled, and sequencing was performed on Illumina technology. Turning to the authors' computational methods: Productive clonality, sample overlap, pairwise scatters, CDR3 beta length, V/D/J gene usage and productiveness were all assessed with the immunoSEQ online tools. Alongside Shannon and Simpson indices, calculated diversity was computed as the number of unique rearrangements divided by total templates, multiplied by 100. Principal component analysis was performed on Z-score normalized data with the R prcomp function and the ggbiplot package. Morisita's index was used to quantify blood-rectal clonal overlap within each subject. TCRdb took over this immuneACCESS table, retaining in-frame rearrangements with V and J assigned. Such tables are incomplete; in checked studies, under half of the missing clones stem from an unresolved V gene, and the remainder is unexplained. That table gives V, J and clone size, and the DNA gave D and trimming. This sample comprises approximately 40,000 clones, roughly 70% of them detected only once. The ten most abundant clones make up roughly 8.6% of the sample.

One to two pinch biopsies were taken from the rectum for research during colonoscopy. Before the diagnostic colonoscopy, none of the ulcerative colitis patients had been given any immunosuppressive medication. Before DNA isolation, rectal biopsies were subjected to proteinase K digestion. The Wizard kit (Promega) was used to extract genomic DNA from blood and intestinal samples. Its CDR3 holds 13 amino acids, cysteine through phenylalanine. This entry keeps only the CDR3 DNA: 39 bases, framed from base 1. Trimming costs V 1 base and J 8 bases, and their ends lie 11 bases apart. Taken from the germline V gene (reference sequence), the CDR1 and CDR2 loops are SEHNR and FQNEAQ.

The TCR sequence derives from a boy younger than 18 with severe ulcerative colitis. Sequencing input: gut tissue. The chain links TRBV7-9 with TRBJ1-2; no D gene is confidently identified. The CDR3 in this case is CASSLEEWAGYTF. The nucleotide sequence is TGTGCCAGCAGCTTAGAGGAGTGGGCGGGCTACACCTTC.